Here is one T cell receptor beta chain with its context. Between the trimmed V and J ends, which lost 4 bases and 0 bases, there was a span of 17 bases. Germline V gene data show CDR1 as MNHNS and CDR2 as SASEGT. This CDR3 is built from 17 residues. Profiling relied on immunoSEQ multiplex PCR, and the TCRdb table lists in-frame clones only, not all of them. This table has some 190,000 clones, roughly 84% appearing once. This record comes from a study of blood T cell repertoires in COVID-19. J is TRBJ2-3 and V is TRBV6-1; unclear D gene. Specimen: PBMCs or T cells enriched from blood (not recorded which). This TCR came from a woman aged 25 to 39 who had been exposed to COVID-19. DNA for the CDR3: TGTGCCAGCAGTGCTATCCGGCACCCGACTAGCACAGATACGCAGTATTTT. Translating gives CASSAIRHPTSTDTQYF.